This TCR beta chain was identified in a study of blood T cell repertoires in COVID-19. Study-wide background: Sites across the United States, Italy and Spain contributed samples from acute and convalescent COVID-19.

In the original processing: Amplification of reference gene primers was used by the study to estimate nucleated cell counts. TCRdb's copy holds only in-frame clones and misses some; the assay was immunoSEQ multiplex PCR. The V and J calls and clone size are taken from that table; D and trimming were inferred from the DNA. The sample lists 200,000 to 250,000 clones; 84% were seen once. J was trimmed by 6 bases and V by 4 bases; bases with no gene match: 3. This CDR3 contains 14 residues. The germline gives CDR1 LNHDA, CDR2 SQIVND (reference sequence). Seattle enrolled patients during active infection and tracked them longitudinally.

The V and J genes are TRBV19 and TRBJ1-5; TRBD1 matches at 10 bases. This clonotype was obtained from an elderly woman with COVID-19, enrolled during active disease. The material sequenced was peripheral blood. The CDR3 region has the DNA TGTGCCAGTAGTAGAAGGACAGGGGGTCAGCCCCAGCATTTT. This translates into CASSRRTGGQPQHF.